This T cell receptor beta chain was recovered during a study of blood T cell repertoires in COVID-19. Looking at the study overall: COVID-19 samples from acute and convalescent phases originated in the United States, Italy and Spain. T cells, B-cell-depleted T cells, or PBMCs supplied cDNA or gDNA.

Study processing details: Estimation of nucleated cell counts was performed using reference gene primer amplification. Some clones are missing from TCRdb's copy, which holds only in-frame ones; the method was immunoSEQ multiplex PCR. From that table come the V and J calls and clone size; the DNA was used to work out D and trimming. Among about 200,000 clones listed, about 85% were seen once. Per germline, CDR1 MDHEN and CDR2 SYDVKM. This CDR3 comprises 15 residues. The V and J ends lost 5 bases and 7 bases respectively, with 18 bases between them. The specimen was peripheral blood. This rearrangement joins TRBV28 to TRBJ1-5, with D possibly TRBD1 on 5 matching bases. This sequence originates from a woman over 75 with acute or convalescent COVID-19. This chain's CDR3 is CASSPQRGVLQPQHF. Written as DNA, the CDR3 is TGTGCCAGCAGTCCCCAAAGGGGCGTGTTACAGCCCCAGCATTTT.